This T cell receptor beta chain was recovered during a study of T cells in Graves' hyperthyroidism and ophthalmopathy. The source material, RNA transcripts, was used to amplify TCR beta CDR3 regions. Researchers ran a first-round RT-PCR on the TCR CDR3 using the HTBI primer set. Using its own MiXCR run on the multiplex PCR reads, TCRdb lists one record per CDR3 protein. Of 500,000 to 650,000 distinct CDR3 sequences listed, 40% to 50% are singletons. This CDR3 has 14 residues. Germline CDR1 SGHRS, CDR2 YFSETQ. The V gene lost 4 bases and the J gene lost 4 bases, with 15 bases spanning the gap. The table lists this clonotype with many counts. Together with thyroid ultrasound, orbital computed tomography, serum thyroxine and TRAb, clinical symptoms were used for diagnoses.

The receptor was isolated from an adult woman with Graves' disease, either hyperthyroidism or ophthalmopathy (not recorded which). Sequenced material: peripheral blood or thyroid tissue (not recorded which). This chain uses TRBV5-1 with TRBJ2-7; D may be TRBD1 (5 bases). For the CDR3, the DNA is TGCGCCAGCAGCCTGTCGACAGACAGTTACGAGCAGTACTTC. Translation: CASSLSTDSYEQYF.